The 14 T cell receptor beta chains in this list originate from one sample, sequenced in a study of T cells in Graves' hyperthyroidism and ophthalmopathy. The CDR3 regions of TCR beta were amplified from RNA transcripts. HTBI primers were used for first-round RT-PCR of the TCR CDR3. TCRdb analysed the multiplex PCR reads with MiXCR anew, one entry per CDR3 protein. This table holds approximately 320,000 distinct CDR3 sequences, 16% found once. The sequenced material came from blood. These receptors were collected from a man aged 30 to 45 with Graves' hyperthyroidism.

The chain couples TRBV28 to TRBJ2-7; 13 nucleotides match TRBD2. In germline, CDR1 is MDHEN, CDR2 SYDVKM. The CDR3 sequence is 15 residues long. The V segment lost 6 bases and the J segment 2 bases; nucleotides outside the gene matches: 4. The DNA of the CDR3 is TGTGCCAGCAGCAGACTAGCGGGAGGCGCCTACGAGCAGTACTTC. This sequence encodes CASSRLAGGAYEQYF.

This clonotype was found many times. The V gene is TRBV30, the J gene TRBJ1-5; D call uncertain. The germline V gene has CDR1 GTSNPN and CDR2 SVGIG (reference sequence). Trimming took 3 bases from V and 1 from J, leaving 13 bases between them. This CDR3 has 15 amino acids. The CDR3 is CAWSLTTGSNQPQHF. CDR3 bases: TGTGCCTGGAGCCTCACGACGGGGAGCAATCAGCCCCAGCATTTT.

In its sample, this clonotype was seen many times. The chain joins TRBV9 to TRBJ2-3; TRBD2 matches at 8 bases. V lost 0 bases and J lost 4; bases outside the gene matches: 7. Germline CDR1 and CDR2: SGDLS and YYNGEE. The CDR3 sequence is 16 residues long. Here the CDR3 reads CASSVEARAGADTQYF. The DNA for the CDR3 is TGTGCCAGCAGCGTAGAGGCCCGAGCGGGAGCAGATACGCAGTATTTT.

With respect to this clonotype: This may stem from a read error, because a much larger clone lies one nucleotide away. Here the CDR3 reads CASSFVPGRNTIYF. The DNA for the CDR3 is TGTGCCAGCAGCTTCGTCCCAGGCCGTAACACCATATATTTT. The chain links TRBV11-3 to TRBJ1-3; no reliable D call. V dropped 3 bases and J dropped 7 bases, with 13 bases sitting between them. The CDR3 is made up of 14 amino acids. The germline gives CDR1 SGHNT, CDR2 YENEEA.

This clonotype came up once. CDR3 sequence: CASSIIGNEQFF. In DNA form, the CDR3 reads TGTGCCAGTAGTATAATCGGCAATGAGCAGTTCTTC. V is TRBV19 and J is TRBJ2-1; D remains unclear. Trimming pared 2 bases from V and 6 bases from J, leaving 5 bases between. Looked up from germline, CDR1 is LNHDA and CDR2 is SQIVND (reference sequence). The CDR3 contains 12 residues.

The V gene is TRBV12-3 or TRBV12-4, the J gene TRBJ1-2; possible D gene TRBD1, 5 bases. This CDR3 comprises 13 residues. Trimming took 3 bases from V and 9 from J, leaving 14 bases between them. The CDR3 reads CASSFSYTGSYTF. In DNA form, the CDR3 reads TGTGCCAGCAGTTTTAGTTATACAGGAAGCTACACCTTC.

The chain employs TRBV20-1 and TRBJ1-2; D might be TRBD1 (6 bases). The ends were cut back, 7 bases at V and 5 bases at J, with 20 bases in the middle. Germline V gene lookup returns CDR1 DFQATT and CDR2 SNEGSKA (reference sequence). This CDR3 contains 14 residues. The CDR3 nucleotides are TGCAGTGTTAGGGGGGGGGGAGATAGATATGGCTACACCTTC. Translated, it gives CSVRGGGDRYGYTF.

CDR3 coding DNA: TGTGCCAGCAGACTAGCGAATCAAGAGACCCAGTACTTC. This gives the protein CASRLANQETQYF. V and J are TRBV27 and TRBJ2-5; TRBD2 matches at 7 bases. In germline, CDR1 is MNHEY, CDR2 SMNVEV (reference sequence). Trimming took 6 bases from V and 2 from J; bases not matched to a gene: 3. The CDR3 is 13 residues long.

This clonotype was seen ten or more times. This chain links TRBV4-1 with TRBJ2-7; the match to TRBD2 covers 11 bases. V trimming: 4 bases; J trimming: 6 bases; junction bases outside the gene matches: 8. CDR1 is MGHRA and CDR2 is YSYEKL in the germline V gene. There are 15 residues in the CDR3. The CDR3: CASSPSLAGGVEQYF. The CDR3 nucleotides read TGCGCCAGCAGCCCGTCTCTAGCGGGAGGAGTCGAGCAGTACTTC.

This clonotype has ten or more counts. The J gene is TRBJ2-1, the V gene TRBV9, with TRBD2 matching 7 bases. Trimming at V came to 0 bases and at J to 3 bases, leaving 3 bases not matched to a gene. Germline CDR1 SGDLS, CDR2 YYNGEE. The CDR3 extends over 15 amino acids. The CDR3 DNA is TGTGCCAGCAGCGTAGACGGCGGGGGCTACAATGAGCAGTTCTTC. It encodes CASSVDGGGYNEQFF.

The rearrangement links TRBV3-1 to TRBJ2-6; D ambiguous. In germline, CDR1 is LGHDT, CDR2 YNNKEL (reference sequence). Trimming shortened V by 4 bases and J by 1 base, and 8 bases separated the two germline ends. The CDR3 has 15 residues. The CDR3 DNA reads as TGTGCCAGCAGCCCCCCAAGGTCTGGGGCCAACGTCCTGACTTTC. Amino acids: CASSPPRSGANVLTF.

Only one count was recorded for this clonotype. The chain combines TRBV15 with TRBJ2-2; D is unresolved. V was cut by 2 bases and J by 5 bases, with 12 bases left in between. CDR3 size: 15 residues. The V gene's germline CDR1 is LNHNV and CDR2 YYDKDF (reference sequence). CDR3 nucleotide sequence: TGTGCCACCAGCAGACAGGAGATGAGGACCGGGGAGCTGTTTTTT. Its translation is CATSRQEMRTGELFF.

The chain combines TRBV3-1 with TRBJ2-7, with 7 bases identical to TRBD1. Germline values: CDR1 LGHDT, CDR2 YNNKEL (reference sequence). This CDR3 is built from 15 residues. Trimming removed 4 bases from V and 5 bases from J; junction bases left unmatched: 11. The chain's CDR3 is CASSPVGQGVNEQYF. Written as DNA, the CDR3 is TGTGCCAGCAGCCCCGTGGGGCAGGGGGTAAACGAGCAGTACTTC.

The chain joins TRBV7-3 to TRBJ2-6; 7 positions match TRBD2. The CDR3 length is 16 residues. V shed 1 base and J 1 base; nucleotides not matched to a gene: 1. Looked up from germline, CDR1 is SGHTA and CDR2 is FQGTGA. CDR3 nucleotides: TGTGCCAGCAGCTTAATGCGGGGGTCTGGGGCCAACGTCCTGACTTTC. Its translation is CASSLMRGSGANVLTF.